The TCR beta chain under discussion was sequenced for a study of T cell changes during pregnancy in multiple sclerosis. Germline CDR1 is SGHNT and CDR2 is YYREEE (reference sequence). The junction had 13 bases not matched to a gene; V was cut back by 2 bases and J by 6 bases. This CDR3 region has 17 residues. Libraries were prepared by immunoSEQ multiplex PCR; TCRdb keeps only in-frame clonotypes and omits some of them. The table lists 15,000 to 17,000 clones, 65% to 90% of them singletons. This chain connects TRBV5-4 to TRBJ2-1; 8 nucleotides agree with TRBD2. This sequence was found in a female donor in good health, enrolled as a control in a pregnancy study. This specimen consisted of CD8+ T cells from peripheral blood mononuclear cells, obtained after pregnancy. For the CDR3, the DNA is TGTGCCAGCAGCTTCATTCTTGTCGGGGGGGGGCTCAATGAGCAGTTCTTC. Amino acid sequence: CASSFILVGGGLNEQFF.